This T cell receptor (beta chain) was documented in a study of cytotoxic CD8 clonotypes in ibrutinib-treated CLL. Study-wide results and limits: Sustained-remission patients were sampled at different times than progressing patients were. The clonality went up when patients responded to ibrutinib and dropped back toward baseline at progression. Public clonotypes were rare and shrank or held steady on treatment. Exceeding age-matched healthy donors, baseline clonality also tracked the counts of circulating CD8+ T cells.

CDR3 size: 14 residues. The V and J ends lost 6 bases and 5 bases respectively, with 11 bases between them. Germline-derived CDR1 and CDR2 are SGHTA and FQGTGA. Some clones are missing from TCRdb's copy, which holds only in-frame ones; the method was immunoSEQ multiplex PCR. Of about 330,000 clones in the sample, roughly 71% were seen once. This clone was seen more than once but under ten times. Its antigen is currently unknown. Source: PBMCs, taken after 36 months of ibrutinib treatment. The chain carries TRBV7-3 and TRBJ1-6; D is possibly TRBD1 (6 bases). The clonotype originates from a human donor with chronic lymphocytic leukemia. The CDR3 coding sequence is TGTGCCAGCAGGGAGGACAGACATAATTCACCCCTCCACTTT. Translation gives CASREDRHNSPLHF.